The rows below give T cell receptor beta chains drawn from one sample of a study of spatial heterogeneity in lung cancer. TCRdb reprocessed the 5' RACE reads via MiXCR and lists one record per CDR3 protein. The data contain more than 80,000 distinct CDR3 sequences, 10% to 15% of them singletons. The material sequenced was PBMCs, taken at surgery. Every receptor here comes from a male donor with early-stage non-small cell lung cancer. Both conserved end residues are part of each CDR3. D genes are given only for firm matches. Not every row has a clone size; where given, it reads once, few, many or a size class.

j_call v_call clone_size d_call cdr3_nt cdr3_aa
TRBJ2-1 TRBV7-9 many - TGTGCCACCGAACATAGCGGTACCTACAATGAGCAGTTCTTC CATEHSGTYNEQFF
TRBJ2-7 TRBV25-1 - - TGTGCCAGCAGAGGCCTGGGCCAACCGGGAAGAAGCTCCTACGAGCAGTACTTC CASRGLGQPGRSSYEQYF
TRBJ2-3 TRBV10-3 - - TGTGCCATCAGTGGTCGACAGAACACAGATACGCAGTATTTT CAISGRQNTDTQYF
TRBJ1-3 TRBV12-3/TRBV12-4 - - TGTGCCAGCAGTTTTGTTTCTGGGACGGCTGGAAACACCATATATTTT CASSFVSGTAGNTIYF
TRBJ2-1 TRBV29-1 many - TGCAGCGCCGAGGTGAATGAGCAGTTCTTC CSAEVNEQFF
TRBJ1-6 TRBV28 few TRBD1 TGTGCCAGCAGTTTAGCGGGCAGGGGGAGGTATTCACCCCTCCACTTT CASSLAGRGRYSPLHF
TRBJ2-7 TRBV7-9 - - TGTGCCAGCAGCTTCTCGACGGAGAGCTCCTACGAGCAGTACTTC CASSFSTESSYEQYF
TRBJ1-3 TRBV18 few - TGTGCCAGCTCACCAAATCCAGGGAGCTCTGGAAACACCATATATTTT CASSPNPGSSGNTIYF
TRBJ2-2 TRBV7-2 - TRBD2 TGTGCCAGCAGCTTAGGGGCTAGCGGGAGGGCTACCACCGGGGAGCTGTTTTTT CASSLGASGRATTGELFF
TRBJ2-3 TRBV6-6 many TRBD2 TGTGCCAGCAGTTGGGCGGGAGCCGGAGATACGCAGTATTTT CASSWAGAGDTQYF
TRBJ1-6 TRBV4-3 many - TGCGCCAGCAGCCAAGATCGCGGGAGCTCCTATAATTCACCCCTCCACTTT CASSQDRGSSYNSPLHF
TRBJ2-3 TRBV24-1 few TRBD1 TGTGCCACCAGTGCCCTAGGACAGGGGATCACAGATACGCAGTATTTT CATSALGQGITDTQYF
TRBJ2-5 TRBV4-1 few TRBD1 TGCGCCAGCAGCCATTACCCGGGACAGGGAGAGGAGACCCAGTACTTC CASSHYPGQGEETQYF
TRBJ2-2 TRBV6-2/TRBV6-3 few - TGTGCCAGCAGTTCTGGGATCGACACCGGGGAGCTGTTTTTT CASSSGIDTGELFF
TRBJ1-3 TRBV18 - - TGTGCCAGCCGGACAGACTCTGGAAACACCATATATTTT CASRTDSGNTIYF
TRBJ2-5 TRBV6-5 many - TGTGCCAGCAGCCCCGATCGGGAGACCCAGTACTTC CASSPDRETQYF
TRBJ1-6 TRBV20-1 many - TGCGGATGCCAAGGGGGTATCGGGGATTCACCCCTCCACTTT CGCQGGIGDSPLHF
TRBJ2-1 TRBV12-3/TRBV12-4 - - TGTGCCAGCAGTCGAGGGGGAGATTTCAATGAGCAGTTCTTC CASSRGGDFNEQFF
TRBJ2-3 TRBV18 - - TGTGCCAGCTCACCACCCGGGAGTACAGATACGCAGTATTTT CASSPPGSTDTQYF
TRBJ2-3 TRBV6-2/TRBV6-3 few - TGTGCCAGCAGTTATCTCCCTCGGGGCAGCACAGATACGCAGTATTTT CASSYLPRGSTDTQYF
TRBJ2-3 TRBV11-2 - TRBD2 TGTGCCAGCACCCAAAGCGGGAGATCCGATACGCAGTATTTT CASTQSGRSDTQYF
TRBJ2-1 TRBV2 many TRBD2 TGTGCCAGCAGGGGACTAGCGGTCGAGCAGTTCTTC CASRGLAVEQFF
TRBJ1-2 TRBV28 few - TGTGCCAGCAGTTTGACGGGACGGGACTATGGCTACACCTTC CASSLTGRDYGYTF
TRBJ2-6 TRBV30 few TRBD1 TGTGCCTGGGGTGGGACAGCGGTCTCTGGGGCCAACGTCCTGACTTTC CAWGGTAVSGANVLTF
TRBJ2-7 TRBV27 - TRBD2 TGTGCCAGCAGTCCGCGGGAGTGGGTGTCCTACGAGCAGTACTTC CASSPREWVSYEQYF
TRBJ1-2 TRBV24-1 - TRBD1 TGTGCCACCAGTGAAACCGGACAGGGGGCGAATGGCTACACCTTC CATSETGQGANGYTF
TRBJ2-4 TRBV3-1 few - TGTGCCAGCAGCCAAGATGGGCCCAGACAAAACATTCAGTACTTC CASSQDGPRQNIQYF
TRBJ2-1 TRBV12-3/TRBV12-4 - TRBD1 TGTGCCAGCAGCCATGACAGGGGGGTCACCCATGAGCAGTTCTTC CASSHDRGVTHEQFF
TRBJ2-5 TRBV6-6 - TRBD1 TGTGCCATCAAGGACAGGGTCCAAGAGACCCAGTACTTC CAIKDRVQETQYF
TRBJ2-7 TRBV7-2 - - TGTGCCAGCAGCTTAGATTCGGGACTTTTATACGAGCAGTACTTC CASSLDSGLLYEQYF
TRBJ2-1 TRBV7-2 few - TGTGCCAGCAGCTTATCACAAGAGCAGTTCTTC CASSLSQEQFF
TRBJ1-2 TRBV20-1 - - TGCAGTGCTAGAGCAAGAGCTAACTATGGCTACACCTTC CSARARANYGYTF